This T cell receptor (beta chain) stems from a study of shared clonotypes between healthy human individuals. Across the whole study: Each donor's CD8 memory used one plate, CD8 naive two, each CD4 subset three.

It was across several immunoSEQ plates that each subset's genomic DNA was evenly split. This table comes from immunoSEQ multiplex PCR, and its TCRdb copy is limited to in-frame clones, with some not included. The sample has approximately 620,000 clones, around 97% seen once. Germline CDR1 and CDR2: MGHRA and YSYEKL. After removal of 0 bases from V and 4 bases from J, the junction contained 4 bases not matched to a gene. There are 17 residues in the CDR3. This sequence originates from a woman in her twenties or thirties in good health. V and J are TRBV4-1 and TRBJ2-1, with TRBD1 matching over 12 bases. The sample taken for sequencing was naive CD4+ T cells sorted from blood. Regarding subset: CD45RA+ positively selected. CDR3 nucleotides: TGCGCCAGCAGCCAAGAAGGGGGACAGGGGGCTTACAATGAGCAGTTCTTC. Translation gives CASSQEGGQGAYNEQFF.